These 16 T cell receptor beta chains share one sample of origin, sequenced in a study of cytomegalovirus exposure and HLA in healthy donors. The table came from immunoSEQ multiplex PCR; TCRdb's copy has only in-frame clones and leaves some out. The data show about 65,000 clones, over 85% seen once. Sequenced input: PBMCs. The receptors derive from a man aged 18 to 29 in good health and CMV-seropositive.

This chain uses TRBV7-8 with TRBJ2-2; TRBD2 is a possible D gene (5 bases). CDR1 and CDR2 (germline): SGHVS, FQNEAQ. This CDR3 has 15 residues. Trimming removed 1 base from V and 0 bases from J, with 6 bases in between. The CDR3 DNA reads TGTGCCAGCAGCTTAGAGAGGGCGAACACCGGGGAGCTGTTTTTT. Translating it yields CASSLERANTGELFF.

The chain carries TRBV27 and TRBJ2-1, with D perhaps matching TRBD1 (8 bases). Deletions cut 5 bases from V and 1 base from J, with 15 bases between. The germline V gene encodes CDR1 MNHEY and CDR2 SMNVEV (reference sequence). The CDR3 contains 16 residues. CDR3 in amino acids: CASSIDRGGSYNEQFF. Here the CDR3 DNA reads TGTGCCAGCAGTATCGACAGGGGAGGGTCCTACAATGAGCAGTTCTTC.

CDR3: CASSLGDRFVSNQPQHF. The CDR3 nucleotides read TGTGCCAGCAGCTTAGGGGACAGGTTTGTTAGCAATCAGCCCCAGCATTTT. The J gene is TRBJ1-5, the V gene TRBV13, with 7 bases fitting TRBD1. With V trimmed by 0 bases and J by 0 bases, 5 bases remained unmatched. This CDR3 spans 17 amino acids. Germline CDR1 reads PRHDT; CDR2 reads FYEKMQ (reference sequence).

A word on this clone: The junction shows a germline mismatch at one end, possibly a read error. The CDR3 nucleotides read TGTGCTAGCAGCCGGACAGGGTTCGATACGCAGTATTTT. This codes for CASSRTGFDTQYF. V usage is TRBV7-7 and J usage is TRBJ2-3; TRBD1 aligns across 8 bases. The germline V gene encodes CDR1 SSHAT and CDR2 FNYEAQ (reference sequence). The CDR3 runs 13 residues.

The CDR3: CASSLSGGLAGDNEQFF. CDR3 DNA sequence: TGTGCCAGCAGCTTAAGCGGGGGACTAGCGGGGGACAATGAGCAGTTCTTC. The chain links TRBV7-3 to TRBJ2-1, with 14 bases aligning to TRBD2. After removal of 1 base from V and 5 bases from J, the junction contained 4 bases not matched to a gene. CDR1 is SGHTA, CDR2 FQGTGA, per germline. This CDR3 spans 17 amino acids.

Of note for this clone: This sample also contains other DNA sequences that code for the same CDR3. This rearrangement joins TRBV11-3 to TRBJ2-7, with 9 bases fitting TRBD2. Trimming cost V 3 bases and J 2 bases; bases outside gene matches: 8. Germline V gives CDR1 SGHNT, CDR2 YENEEA. The CDR3 has 16 amino acids. This CDR3 is CASSFIAGAGTYEQYF. CDR3 nucleotide sequence: TGTGCCAGCAGCTTTATAGCGGGAGCTGGGACCTACGAGCAGTACTTC.

The chain recombines TRBV5-5 with TRBJ2-7; 10 nucleotides match TRBD2. V gave up 4 bases and J gave up 8 bases; unmatched junction bases: 12. Germline V gene data show CDR1 as SGHKS and CDR2 as YYEKEE (reference sequence). The CDR3 has 15 amino acids. CDR3 DNA sequence: TGTGCCAGCAGCGTAGGGGCTAGCGGGGGTCTAAAGCAGTACTTC. It specifies CASSVGASGGLKQYF.

This clone is a singleton in its sample. This chain links TRBV11-2 with TRBJ1-5, with 7 bases aligning to TRBD1. Trimming at V came to 5 bases and at J to 2 bases, leaving 3 bases not matched to a gene. The CDR3 sequence is 14 residues long. Looked up from germline, CDR1 is SGHAT and CDR2 is FQNNGV. Here the CDR3 reads CASSLGTGNQPQHF. The CDR3 DNA follows: TGTGCCAGCAGCCTAGGGACAGGCAATCAGCCCCAGCATTTT.

The chain has TRBV7-2 and TRBJ1-1; TRBD1 is a possible D gene (6 bases). V was pared by 5 bases and J by 5 bases, with 9 bases between. The germline V gene encodes CDR1 SGHTA and CDR2 FQGNSA. The CDR3 has 12 amino acids. CDR3 nucleotide sequence: TGTGCCAGCAGCCCAGGGGCAACTGAAGCTTTCTTT. It encodes CASSPGATEAFF.

This chain links TRBV12-5 with TRBJ2-5; tentative D call: TRBD2 (7 bases). Germline V lookup: CDR1 LGHNT, CDR2 FRNRAP. This CDR3 has 15 amino acids. The germline V and J ends were trimmed by 5 bases and 2 bases, with 15 bases remaining between them. This CDR3 reads CASGPWGGAQETQYF. The CDR3 DNA reads as TGTGCTAGTGGTCCCTGGGGGGGGGCACAAGAGACCCAGTACTTC.

The V call is TRBV10-2, the J call TRBJ1-2, with D tentatively TRBD1 (5 bases). The CDR3 has 16 residues. From germline, CDR1 is WSHSY and CDR2 SAAADI. The germline V and J ends were trimmed by 0 bases and 4 bases, with 15 bases remaining between them. Written as DNA, the CDR3 is TGCGCCAGCAGTGAGTCGAGTGGCAGGGCCTCCTATGGCTACACCTTC. Protein: CASSESSGRASYGYTF.

V is TRBV5-5 and J is TRBJ1-1, with 8 positions matching TRBD1. Germline V gene lookup returns CDR1 SGHKS and CDR2 YYEKEE (reference sequence). V was clipped by 7 bases and J by 3 bases; unmatched bases: 5. The CDR3 is 13 amino acids. In DNA, the CDR3 is TGTGCCAGCCAGACAGGGGTGGACACTGAAGCTTTCTTT. This codes for CASQTGVDTEAFF.

This clone turned up a few times. The chain combines TRBV19 with TRBJ1-1; D is unclear. Germline loops: CDR1 LNHDA, CDR2 SQIVND (reference sequence). This CDR3 spans 13 amino acids. Trimming removed 10 bases at V and 1 base at J, with 13 bases between. CDR3 coding DNA: TGTGCCACCAGGAACTTAGGGAACACTGAAGCTTTCTTT. Protein: CATRNLGNTEAFF.

J is TRBJ1-2 and V is TRBV7-9; 8 bases align to TRBD1. J lost 1 base, V lost 1 base, and 8 bases had no gene match. Per germline, CDR1 SEHNR and CDR2 FQNEAQ (reference sequence). The CDR3 covers 17 residues. CDR3 in amino acids: CASSLESGQGHNYGYTF. In nucleotides, the CDR3 is TGTGCCAGCAGCTTAGAGTCTGGACAGGGCCATAACTATGGCTACACCTTC. Full variable domain (remainder filled in from reference TRBV7-9 and TRBJ1-2): DTGVSQNPRHKITKRGQNVTFRCDPISEHNRLYWYRQTLGQGPEFLTYFQNEAQLEKSRLLSDRFSAERPKGSFSTLEIQRTEQGDSAMYLCASSLESGQGHNYGYTFGSGTRLTVV.

This clone was detected once. This chain uses TRBV19 with TRBJ2-5, with 11 bases that match TRBD1. CDR1 LNHDA and CDR2 SQIVND come from the germline V gene (reference sequence). The CDR3 length is 13 residues. The CDR3 DNA reads TGTGCGGCCGGGACAGGGGGCCAAGAGACCCAGTACTTC. Translating gives CAAGTGGQETQYF.

This rearrangement joins TRBV28 to TRBJ2-7, with 11 bases that match TRBD2. The CDR3 length is 15 residues. J was trimmed by 1 base and V by 6 bases; bases with no gene match: 5. Germline CDR1 reads MDHEN; CDR2 reads SYDVKM. The CDR3 loop is CASRITSGRSYEQYF. Here the CDR3 DNA reads TGTGCCAGCAGGATTACTAGCGGGAGATCCTACGAGCAGTACTTC.